The source of this TCR beta chain is a study of tissue T cells after allogeneic stem cell transplantation. Regarding the study as a whole: This small cohort was clinically heterogeneous, and sampling depth was a limitation.

As to time point: mouse harvest day 14 after allogeneic transplant. Each mouse received 10^7 T-cell-depleted marrow cells plus 10^6 splenic CD5+ T cells by tail vein. Produced via immunoSEQ multiplex PCR; TCRdb's table is partial and in-frame only. The data show roughly 1,400 clones, 45% to 60% seen once. As concerns this clone: No antigen is known for it. Mouse gene names and germline throughout. With the read ending 1 residue before the CDR3 end, the germline J gene is used to fill in that end.

The ends were cut back, 6 bases at V and 3 bases at J, with 7 bases in the middle. Germline V gene sequence: CDR1 NNHNN, CDR2 SYGAGS (reference sequence). The CDR3 consists of 12 residues. The chain couples TRBV13-2 to TRBJ1-5; D perhaps matches TRBD1 (6 bases). The sequenced material came from liver tissue. The clonotype comes from a female BALB/c mouse given C57BL/6 T cells with graft-versus-host disease after an allogeneic hematopoietic cell transplant. The sequenced CDR3 bases are TGTGCCAGCGAGGGGGGCAACCAGGCTCCGCTT. This translates into CASEGGNQAPL. Given in full, the CDR3 is CASEGGNQAPLF.